The 22 T cell receptor beta chains presented below share a single source sample, sequenced in a study of T cell repertoires in cytomegalovirus infection. MiXCR was run by TCRdb on the reads, yielding one entry per CDR3 protein. The sample contains approximately 770,000 distinct CDR3 sequences, 25% to 35% of which appear only once. These receptors' targets are unknown. The sequencing used cultured CD8+ T cells from PBMCs, collected from culture after CMV antigen stimulation. The receptors come from a human donor in good health (CMV status not recorded). Some clones in this sample may be carry-over from other donors' samples.

The sample holds a few counts of this clonotype. V gene TRBV7-9 combines with J gene TRBJ2-1; 10 nucleotides line up with TRBD1. The CDR3 consists of 17 residues. The ends lost 2 bases at V and 4 bases at J; junction bases unmatched: 8. Germline V gene sequence: CDR1 SEHNR, CDR2 FQNEAQ (reference sequence). The CDR3 coding sequence is TGTGCCAGCAGCTTACGGGGACAGGGGAAAGGATACAATGAGCAGTTCTTC. It encodes CASSLRGQGKGYNEQFF.

The chain recombines TRBV5-4 with TRBJ2-3, with 8 bases identical to TRBD2. The trim removed 2 bases at V and 4 bases at J, leaving 6 bases unmatched. Germline V CDR1 and CDR2: SGHNT, YYREEE (reference sequence). The length of the CDR3 is 15 residues. CDR3 nucleotide sequence: TGTGCCAGCAGCTTAGGTCGACTAGCGCCAGATACGCAGTATTTT. Protein sequence: CASSLGRLAPDTQYF. Looking up the rest from reference TRBV5-4 and TRBJ2-3 gives the full variable domain: ETGVTQSPTHLIKTRGQQVTLRCSSQSGHNTVSWYQQALGQGPQFIFQYYREEENGRGNFPPRFSGLQFPNYSSELNVNALELDDSALYLCASSLGRLAPDTQYFGPGTRLTVL.

The rearrangement joins TRBV12-3 or TRBV12-4 to TRBJ1-2; 10 bases align to TRBD1. Germline trimming cut 6 bases from V and 7 bases from J; bases unmatched to any gene: 5. The CDR3 extends over 13 amino acids. In DNA, the CDR3 is TGTGCCAGCAGCTCCGGGACAGGGGTTGGCTACACCTTC. The encoded protein is CASSSGTGVGYTF.

This clonotype was seen ten or more times. V usage is TRBV12-3 or TRBV12-4 and J usage is TRBJ2-7; D may be TRBD1 or TRBD2 (5 bases each). This CDR3 has 15 residues. V lost 5 bases to trimming and J lost 0 bases, with 14 bases between them. The CDR3 DNA reads TGTGCCAGCAGTGTAACCGGGACGTACTCCTACGAGCAGTACTTC. Its translation is CASSVTGTYSYEQYF.

This clonotype was found a few times. The V gene is TRBV18, the J gene TRBJ2-7; D is ambiguous. Trimming left V 0 bases short and J 5 bases short, with 11 bases between. This CDR3 has 14 residues. Germline V gene data show CDR1 as KGHSH and CDR2 as LQKENI. In DNA, the CDR3 is TGTGCCAGCTCACCACCTGTGTCCTGGGACGAGCAGTACTTC. It encodes CASSPPVSWDEQYF.

V usage is TRBV9 and J usage is TRBJ2-5; D tentatively reads TRBD1 or TRBD2 (6 bases each). Trimming left V 6 bases short and J 0 bases short, with 9 bases between. CDR3 length: 13 residues. The V gene's germline CDR1 is SGDLS and CDR2 YYNGEE. The CDR3 nucleotides read TGTGCCAGCAATAGGGGGGACCAAGAGACCCAGTACTTC. As protein: CASNRGDQETQYF. The full variable domain, rest sourced from reference TRBV9 and TRBJ2-5, is DSGVTQTPKHLITATGQRVTLRCSPRSGDLSVYWYQQSLDQGLQFLIQYYNGEERAKGNILERFSAQQFPDLHSELNLSSLELGDSALYFCASNRGDQETQYFGPGTRLLVL.

The chain has TRBV10-3 and TRBJ2-6; 8 positions match TRBD1. The CDR3 runs to 16 residues. With 7 bases clipped from V and 3 bases from J, the junction kept 8 bases outside the gene matches. Per germline, CDR1 ENHRY and CDR2 SYGVKD. The CDR3 DNA sequence: TGTGCCATCACAGGCGTCAGGGGGCTTGGGGCCAACGTCCTGACTTTC. This sequence encodes CAITGVRGLGANVLTF.

The J gene is TRBJ2-1, the V gene TRBV4-1; D is uncertain. V was clipped by 0 bases and J by 2 bases, with 8 bases between them. This CDR3 has 15 amino acids. Germline assignment: CDR1 MGHRA and CDR2 YSYEKL. The CDR3 region is CASSQDHPTYNEQFF. DNA for the CDR3: TGCGCCAGCAGCCAAGACCATCCTACCTACAATGAGCAGTTCTTC.

This clonotype was observed a few times. This rearrangement joins TRBV28 to TRBJ1-4, with D perhaps matching TRBD1 (6 bases). Germline V gene lookup returns CDR1 MDHEN and CDR2 SYDVKM. CDR3 size: 14 residues. Trimming stripped 7 bases from V and 5 bases from J, with 14 bases between. CDR3 sequence: CASTLGGWNEKLFF. CDR3 in DNA: TGTGCCAGCACCCTAGGGGGGTGGAATGAAAAACTGTTTTTT.

The rearrangement uses TRBV5-4 and TRBJ2-1, with 8 nucleotides matching TRBD1. With 4 bases clipped from V and 1 base from J, the junction kept 10 bases outside the gene matches. Germline assignment: CDR1 SGHNT and CDR2 YYREEE (reference sequence). The CDR3 spans 17 residues. The CDR3 is CASSRMARDRSYNEQFF. The CDR3 DNA is TGTGCCAGCAGCCGCATGGCCCGGGACAGGTCCTACAATGAGCAGTTCTTC.

This chain joins TRBV7-2 and TRBJ1-2; TRBD1 is a possible D gene (6 bases). Germline loops: CDR1 SGHTA, CDR2 FQGNSA. V was pared by 5 bases and J by 8 bases, with 15 bases between. The CDR3 extends over 13 amino acids. CDR3 sequence: CASSLNRVRGYTF. The CDR3 coding sequence is TGTGCCAGCAGCCTCAACAGGGTTCGAGGCTACACCTTC.

The chain combines TRBV6-1 with TRBJ1-6; 8 nucleotides align to TRBD1. The germline V gene has CDR1 MNHNS and CDR2 SASEGT. The CDR3 is made up of 15 amino acids. J was trimmed by 10 bases and V by 5 bases; bases with no gene match: 10. This chain's CDR3 is CASSYLGQGRSPLHF. Here the CDR3 DNA reads TGTGCCAGCAGTTACCTTGGACAGGGTCGATCACCCCTCCACTTT.

This clonotype was found a few times. The chain recombines TRBV12-3 or TRBV12-4 with TRBJ1-2, with D possibly matching TRBD1 (5 bases). This CDR3 is 16 amino acids long. Trimming cost V 8 bases and J 2 bases, with 21 bases left between them. The CDR3 bases are TGTGCCAGCGAAGTTCTGGGGCAAGAAGTAAACTATGGCTACACCTTC. Its translation is CASEVLGQEVNYGYTF.

This clonotype was counted between two and nine times. The V gene is TRBV3-1, the J gene TRBJ2-7; D is tentatively TRBD1 or TRBD2 (6 bases each). The V end was cut by 0 bases, the J end by 2 bases, with 8 bases between. Germline V gene sequence: CDR1 LGHDT, CDR2 YNNKEL (reference sequence). The CDR3 length is 14 residues. The chain's CDR3 is CASSQEEGAYEQYV. DNA of the CDR3: TGTGCCAGCAGCCAAGAGGAGGGGGCCTACGAGCAGTACGTC.

This clonotype was seen only a few times. V usage is TRBV5-6 and J usage is TRBJ1-5; no firm D call. Per germline, CDR1 SGHDT and CDR2 YYEEEE. The CDR3 runs 18 residues. V lost 0 bases to trimming and J lost 2 bases, with 18 bases between them. CDR3 in DNA: TGTGCCAGCAGCTTGGCCGGTCCCTTATCCGTTGGCAATCAGCCCCAGCATTTT. Its protein is CASSLAGPLSVGNQPQHF.

The V call is TRBV5-1, the J call TRBJ1-1, with D possibly matching TRBD1 (5 bases). Trimming cost V 1 base and J 3 bases, with 7 bases left between them. In germline, CDR1 is SGHRS, CDR2 YFSETQ. The CDR3 is 13 amino acids. The CDR3 sequence is CASSLRDHTEAFF. CDR3 coding DNA: TGCGCCAGCAGCTTGCGGGACCACACTGAAGCTTTCTTT. The full variable domain, in which reference TRBV5-1 and TRBJ1-1 provide the parts outside the CDR3, is KAGVTQTPRYLIKTRGQQVTLSCSPISGHRSVSWYQQTPGQGLQFLFEYFSETQRNKGNFPGRFSGRQFSNSRSEMNVSTLELGDSALYLCASSLRDHTEAFFGQGTRLTVV.

CDR3 sequence: CATSSGQLSYEQYF. In DNA, the CDR3 is TGTGCCACCAGCTCAGGACAGCTTTCCTACGAGCAGTACTTC. V and J are TRBV15 and TRBJ2-7, with D possibly matching TRBD1 (6 bases). Germline V gene lookup returns CDR1 LNHNV and CDR2 YYDKDF (reference sequence). CDR3 length: 14 residues. Deletions cut 5 bases from V and 1 base from J, with 12 bases between.

The rearrangement uses TRBV10-3 and TRBJ2-2, with D hard to call. Germline lookup yields CDR1 ENHRY and CDR2 SYGVKD. Trimming took off 1 base at V and 5 bases at J, with 8 bases between the two ends. CDR3 length equals 14 residues. The CDR3 DNA reads as TGTGCCATCAGTGAGTTTGGGGTAACCGGGGAGCTGTTTTTT. Amino acid sequence: CAISEFGVTGELFF.

The table lists this clonotype with a few counts. The V call is TRBV7-6, the J call TRBJ2-7, with D perhaps TRBD1 (6 bases). Germline values: CDR1 SGHVS, CDR2 FNYEAQ. The CDR3 runs 15 residues. The V end lost 4 bases, the J end lost 0 bases, and 13 bases lay between the germline ends. The CDR3 spells CASSSPGAGSYEQYF. CDR3 DNA sequence: TGTGCCAGCAGCTCCCCAGGGGCCGGCTCCTACGAGCAGTACTTC. The full variable domain, completed using reference TRBV7-6 and TRBJ2-7, is GAGVSQSPRYKVTKRGQDVALRCDPISGHVSLYWYRQALGQGPEFLTYFNYEAQQDKSGLPNDRFSAERPEGSISTLTIQRTEQRDSAMYRCASSSPGAGSYEQYFGPGTRLTVT.

This clonotype was observed a handful of times. The rearrangement uses TRBV12-3 or TRBV12-4 and TRBJ1-4, with a tentative D call TRBD1 (5 bases). This CDR3 has 14 residues. Trimming left V 4 bases short and J 8 bases short, with 14 bases between. The CDR3 sequence is CASSSAGTGEKLFF. Written as DNA, the CDR3 is TGTGCCAGCAGTTCCGCAGGGACGGGGGAAAAACTGTTTTTT.

The gene calls are TRBV24-1 and TRBJ1-2; possibly TRBD1 for D (5 bases). This CDR3 is built from 17 residues. The ends were cut back, 0 bases at V and 4 bases at J, with 17 bases in the middle. Germline loops: CDR1 KGHDR, CDR2 SFDVKD. The chain's CDR3 is CATSDLSRGVLGYGYTF. As DNA, the CDR3 is TGTGCCACCAGTGATTTGTCTCGGGGGGTCTTGGGCTATGGCTACACCTTC.

This clonotype appeared a few times. The chain couples TRBV14 to TRBJ1-2; D perhaps matches TRBD1 (5 bases). CDR3 size: 16 residues. V lost 1 base, J lost 8 bases, and 20 bases lay in between. Per the germline V gene, CDR1 is SGHDN and CDR2 is FVKESK. The CDR3 reads CASSQVGAGRSNGYTF. CDR3 coding DNA: TGTGCCAGCAGCCAAGTTGGGGCTGGGAGATCTAACGGCTACACCTTC.